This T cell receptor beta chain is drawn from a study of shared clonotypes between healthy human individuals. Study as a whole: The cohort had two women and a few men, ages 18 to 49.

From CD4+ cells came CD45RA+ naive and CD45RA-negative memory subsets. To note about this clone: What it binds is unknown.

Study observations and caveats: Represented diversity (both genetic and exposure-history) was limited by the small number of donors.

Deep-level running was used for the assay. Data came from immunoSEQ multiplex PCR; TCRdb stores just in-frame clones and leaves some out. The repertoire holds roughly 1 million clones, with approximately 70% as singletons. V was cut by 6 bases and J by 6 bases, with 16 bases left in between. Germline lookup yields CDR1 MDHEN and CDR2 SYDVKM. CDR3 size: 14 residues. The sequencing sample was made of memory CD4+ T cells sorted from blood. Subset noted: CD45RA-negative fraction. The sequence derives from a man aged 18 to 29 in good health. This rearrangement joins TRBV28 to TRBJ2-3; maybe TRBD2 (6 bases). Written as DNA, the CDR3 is TGTGCCAGCAGACCCGGGACTCCGCCGGATACGCAGTATTTT. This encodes CASRPGTPPDTQYF.